This TCR beta chain was captured by sequencing in a study of cytomegalovirus exposure and HLA in healthy donors (dated by TCRdb to the late 2010s). In terms of the full investigation: In an earlier analysis of several hundred of the donors, approximately 260 Gb of sequence data and 120 million or so unique TCR beta sequences from about 179 million T cells were reported. Roughly 300 gigabases of sequencing data and approximately 93 million unique TCR sequences were included in an early release covering about 700 HLA-typed donors. Of the roughly 400 genotyped donors, about 80% fell in the genetic ancestry cluster associated with self-reported Caucasian donors. The study aimed to test whether cataloging public T cell receptors could reveal signatures of past pathogen exposure. The T cell repertoires of 666 subjects were profiled by immunosequencing and related to cytomegalovirus serostatus. Along with the roughly 610-subject first cohort, a separate validation cohort of roughly 110 different subjects was used. The study combined high-throughput TCR immunosequencing, statistical association of individual TCRs with disease status, and machine learning to predict cytomegalovirus infection status. A later analysis re-examined previously published TCR beta repertoires from 600 to 700 donors and added high-resolution HLA genotyping to investigate patterns of TCR occurrence. In the later analysis, no new phenotypic data were used to find candidate immune exposures; instead, reliance was placed on TCR beta sequences and their occurrence across donors. An earlier analysis of roughly 580 of the donors used high-throughput TCR beta sequencing to judge whether each TCR beta V gene segment behaved as functional or pseudogenic. Donor age, sex, ethnicity and CMV serostatus were compiled alongside the repertoire data. In a later genetic analysis, genome-wide SNP genotypes for about three fifths of the roughly 670 donors were used, and that subset was treated as a discovery cohort. Every repertoire in the discovery cohort had been generated on one and the same sequencing platform. HLA typing covered class I and class II loci at four-digit resolution. Typing coverage differed by locus: A, B, C, DRB1 and DQB1 were typed in roughly 620-630 donors, DQA1 in 500 to 550, DPA1 in nearly 610, and DPB1 in just under 490. About five DR-DQ haplotypes were handled as single units for association and clustering, since linkage in the cohort was strong. On average, about 200,000 unique TCR beta nucleotide sequences were sequenced per donor among 398 genotyped donors of the cohort, with roughly 18% of those sequences being non-productive.

The cohort comprised 550 to 700 healthy bone marrow donors. At the time of sampling, all cohort members were nominally healthy, though unrecorded immune exposures were likely present. The donor was CMV seronegative and was included in the group of hundreds of seronegative cohort members. A peripheral blood sample was collected from each donor, and TCR beta sequencing was performed on peripheral blood mononuclear cells. Genomic DNA extraction from the blood cell samples was performed with the Qiagen DNeasy Blood Extraction Kit. To note about this clone: This receptor's antigen is unknown. No base quality values were provided; no much bigger clone lies one nucleotide off.

What the research found in general, with its limitations: In a later genetic analysis, fewer N-insertions in productive TCRs were reported among donors in an Asian-associated ancestry cluster than the approximately 670-donor mean. The earlier analysis of around 600 of the donors excluded some 16 rarely observed V segments, including chromosome 9 orphons, because counts were too low. A later analysis reported that several top co-occurrence clusters appeared linked to parvovirus B19, influenza, CMV and Epstein-Barr virus. Specific HLA alleles were associated with roughly 16,000 TCR beta sequences at a false discovery rate of 0.05 in a later analysis. Correlated functional status among segregating V segments might reflect linkage disequilibrium, but an unknown experimental factor could not be ruled out. In a later analysis, the rate of TCR association differed among HLA loci, with DRB1 alleles having the most associated TCRs and HLA-C alleles having the fewest. CMV serostatus was the only immune exposure information available for the cohort. According to the authors, the approach could potentially be generalized to other disease states and immunological phenotypes. The presence/absence analyses assumed that sequencing depth was roughly uniform across donors, and that assumption may not be true. In vitro tests confirmed that a few of the cytomegalovirus-associated TCR beta chains recognize cytomegalovirus antigens. Assigning TCR associations to individual alleles was difficult when HLA alleles, especially DR and DQ, strongly co-occurred. Because HLA typing was missing for some donors at each locus, association tests included only the typed subset. A total of 164 TCR beta chains were listed by the study as associated with cytomegalovirus. A further reported finding was that TCR beta sequences accurately predicted the HLA-A and HLA-B alleles for most subjects in the first cohort. Broadly in line with IMGT annotations, most TCR beta V segments showed up in productive rearrangements about 87% or about 30% of the time in an earlier analysis of several hundred of the donors. A cluster of highly shared sequence variants was judged likely to be a technical artifact of the sequencing pipeline. A later analysis found that HLA-associated TCR beta chains were more clonally expanded and had lower generation probabilities than equally common non-associated chains. A later genetic analysis associated a missense DCLRE1C variant with V-gene and J-gene trimming of TCR beta chains, and an independent cohort replicated the association. In a later analysis, most CMV-associated TCR beta chains were found to appear HLA-restricted, with HLA associations seemingly driven largely by CMV exposure. In both the original and validation cohorts, the classifier was reported to diagnose cytomegalovirus status with high specificity and sensitivity. This cohort had only TCR beta chains sequenced, and the lack of alpha or paired-chain data limited which features could be detected. Most TCR sequences were observed very rarely across donors, whereas some public TCRs were present in many individuals.

The library was generated by the immunoSEQ multiplex PCR assay. For the multiplex PCR, a mixture combining 60 forward primers for TCR Vbeta segments and 13 reverse primers for TCR Jbeta segments was used. The CDR3 region of rearranged TCR beta genes was amplified from genomic DNA with a multiplex PCR assay. The Illumina HiSeq System was used to sequence the amplified TCR beta libraries as 87-base-pair reads. As for the original processing: Across the roughly 700 repertoires, a later analysis counted around 80 million unique TCR beta chains, around 11 million of which were shared by at least two donors. To remove PCR and sequencing errors, raw reads were error-corrected and collapsed into unique sequences using a nearest-neighbor algorithm that merged closely related sequences. To assign V, D and J gene segments, CDR3 sequences were aligned to IMGT reference sequences. For a sequence to be retained, at least a six-nucleotide match to both a V gene segment and a J gene segment was required. Rearrangements were classified as productive when the CDR3 lacked stop codons and remained in frame with V and J, and all other rearrangements were classified as non-productive. Following IMGT convention, CDR3 was defined as the stretch from the second conserved V-encoded cysteine up to the conserved J-encoded phenylalanine. The earlier analysis of a few hundred of the donors excluded sequences that lacked an unambiguous match to a single V gene segment. In an earlier analysis of 500 to 750 of the donors, V segments were called functional above 56.7% productive rearrangements and were called segregating when the between-donor standard deviation exceeded 5%. A statistical classification framework was developed to diagnose cytomegalovirus status using the catalog of TCR beta chain sequences. V and J gene assignment, in a later analysis, came from comparing TCR nucleotide sequences with IMGT/GENE-DB human TR gene sequences. In a later analysis, CDR3 sequences and most-parsimonious VDJ recombination scenarios were assigned using the TCRdist pipeline. In a later analysis, each TCR beta chain was defined by its CDR3 amino acid sequence together with its V-gene family, and reads without a unique V-gene family were excluded. A later analysis removed 600 or so highly shared, low-generation-probability nucleotide sequences to deal with suspected cross-contamination and a sequencing artifact. In a later analysis, a clonal expansion index was calculated for each public chain from normalized within-repertoire ranks of inferred template counts. In a later analysis, generation probabilities were computed using a VDJ recombination model fitted to out-of-frame rearrangements, and the results were checked against IGoR. Hypergeometric tests were used in a later analysis to score TCR-TCR, TCR-HLA and TCR-CMV co-occurrence, with a repertoire-size bias correction applied to the TCR pairs. False discovery rates were estimated in a later analysis by permuting HLA or CMV assignments 20 times. In a later analysis, co-occurring TCRs were grouped with DBSCAN, and TCRdist sequence similarity was added when clustering was performed within HLA-allele-positive subsets. For co-occurrence clustering, repertoires with fewer than 30,000 or more than 120,000 public chains were excluded, along with four or five repertoires with anomalous nucleotide sharing. Imported from immuneACCESS, the table was reduced by TCRdb to in-frame sequences with V and J called. These copies leave out some clones; in studies compared against another copy, an unresolved V gene accounts for under half, and the cause of the remainder is not known. From that table come the V and J calls and clone size; the DNA was used to work out D and trimming. The sample table shows some 160,000 clones, and about 73% are seen once. 3% to 3.5% of the sample is taken by the ten largest.

The clonotype comes from a middle-aged woman in good health and CMV-seronegative. Input material: PBMCs.

The DNA is as follows: TGTGCCAGCAGTGAAACTAGCGGGTACACAGATACGCAGTATTTT. Its protein product is CASSETSGYTDTQYF. This chain is built from TRBV6-4 and TRBJ2-3, and 9 junctional nucleotides match TRBD2. From V the trimming removes 3 bases and from J it removes 2 bases, while the gene matches leave 3 bases of the junction unaccounted for. The germline V gene sets CDR1 to MRHNA and CDR2 to SNTAGT. The CDR3 runs 15 residues from the cysteine to the phenylalanine. The sequence is cut down to CDR3 DNA, 45 bases in frame from base 1.